This passage covers 19 T cell receptor beta chains from one sample sequenced in a study of T cells in women clearing cervical HPV infection. Data came from immunoSEQ multiplex PCR; TCRdb stores just in-frame clones and leaves some out. This listing includes 20,000 or so clones. Sequencing was carried out using blood buffy coat. All receptors come from a woman aged 18-70 years with a cervical HPV16 infection that either progressed to CIN3+ or cleared (not recorded which).

CDR3 protein: CASRTATSYGQYF. The sequenced CDR3 bases are TGTGCCAGTCGGACAGCTACCTCCTATGGT. The chain has TRBV19 and TRBJ2-4; a possible D gene is TRBD1 (6 bases). The sequence runs out 3 residues before the end of the CDR3; the remainder is reconstructed from the germline J gene. Germline V gene sequence: CDR1 LNHDA, CDR2 SQIVND (reference sequence). The CDR3 has 13 amino acids.

In regard to this clone: The CDR3 goes on 3 residues after the read ends, and that part is filled in from the germline J gene. The rearrangement links TRBV19 to TRBJ1-2; 7 bases align to TRBD1. The CDR3 length is 16 residues. Per the germline V gene, CDR1 is LNHDA and CDR2 is SQIVND (reference sequence). Partial CDR3 DNA: TGTGCCAGTAGTCCCCAGGGGGTGAAACTAAACTACGAC. Protein product: CASSPQGVKLNYD. The CDR3 in full is CASSPQGVKLNYDYTF.

To note about this clone: The read ends 3 residues before the CDR3 terminus; that terminus is restored from the germline J gene. This rearrangement joins TRBV12-3 or TRBV12-4 to TRBJ1-2; D not resolved. This CDR3 spans 12 amino acids. The germline V and J ends were trimmed by 7 bases and 7 bases, with 13 bases remaining between them. Partial CDR3 DNA: TGTGCCAGCACCCCCCGCCTCAGTGGC. Encoded protein: CASTPRLSG. From start to end, the CDR3 is CASTPRLSGYTF.

For this clone: The read falls 3 residues short of the CDR3 end, and the missing part is taken from the germline J gene. The chain employs TRBV20-1 and TRBJ2-7, with 7 bases aligning to TRBD2. Germline V gene data show CDR1 as DFQATT and CDR2 as SNEGSKA (reference sequence). CDR3 length equals 16 residues. The V and J ends lost 0 bases and 2 bases, in that order; junction bases with no gene match: 10. The CDR3 protein is CSARDRPAGMAYEQYF. The part of the CDR3 DNA that was read is TGCAGTGCTAGAGATCGCCCAGCGGGGATGGCCTACGAG.

Concerning this clone itself: The read falls 3 residues short of the CDR3 end, and the missing part is taken from the germline J gene. This chain uses TRBV13 with TRBJ1-2; no definite D call. The germline V and J ends were trimmed by 3 bases and 1 base, with 12 bases remaining between them. Germline V CDR1 and CDR2: PRHDT, FYEKMQ (reference sequence). This CDR3 has 15 residues. The sequenced part of the CDR3 DNA is TGTGCCAGCAGCTTTAACCTCCAGATTAACTATGGC. This translates into CASSFNLQINYG. The CDR3, in full, reads CASSFNLQINYGYTF. The full variable domain, in which reference TRBV13 and TRBJ1-2 provide the parts outside the CDR3, is AAGVIQSPRHLIKEKRETATLKCYPIPRHDTVYWYQQGPGQDPQFLISFYEKMQSDKGSIPDRFSAQQFSDYHSELNMSSLELGDSALYFCASSFNLQINYGYTFGSGTRLTVV.

To note about this clone: The sequence runs out 3 residues before the end of the CDR3; the remainder is reconstructed from the germline J gene. The V call is TRBV19, the J call TRBJ1-5; TRBD1 is a possible D gene (5 bases). CDR1 and CDR2 (germline): LNHDA, SQIVND (reference sequence). The CDR3 totals 14 residues. V dropped 2 bases and J dropped 6 bases, with 11 bases sitting between them. Incomplete CDR3 DNA: TGTGCCAGTAGTATATCAGGGAGGATTCAGCCC. Protein: CASSISGRIQP. The CDR3 as a whole reads CASSISGRIQPQHF.

Concerning this clone: At one end the junction does not follow the germline gene, possibly because of a read error. From the germline J gene comes the end of the CDR3, since the read stops 3 residues before it. Other nucleotide sequences in the sample specify the same CDR3. The chain carries TRBV30 and TRBJ1-3, with a weak D call TRBD1 (6 bases). This CDR3 spans 15 amino acids. From germline, CDR1 is GTSNPN and CDR2 SVGIG (reference sequence). CDR3 amino acids: CAWSPGHSSGNTIYF. CDR3 DNA, as far as it was read: TGTGCCTGGAGTCCGGGACACAGCTCTGGAAACACG.

Concerning this clone itself: Read data end 3 residues before the CDR3 end; the end is taken from the germline J gene. The V and J genes are TRBV30 and TRBJ1-5; 8 nucleotides line up with TRBD1. Germline trimming cut 0 bases from V and 5 bases from J; bases unmatched to any gene: 3. The germline gives CDR1 GTSNPN, CDR2 SVGIG (reference sequence). This CDR3 has 14 amino acids. The CDR3 sequence: CAWSVSGGHQPQHF. Incomplete CDR3 DNA: TGTGCCTGGAGTGTCTCAGGGGGCCATCAGCCC.

As concerns this clone: The sequenced fragment ends 3 residues before the CDR3 boundary, so the rest is inferred from the germline J gene. The rearrangement uses TRBV10-2 and TRBJ1-1; 10 bases agree with TRBD1. The ends lost 6 bases at V and 4 bases at J; junction bases unmatched: 5. This CDR3 comprises 14 residues. The germline gives CDR1 WSHSY, CDR2 SAAADI. The CDR3 DNA, read in part, is TGCGCCAGCAGAGGACAGGGGGTCGGCACTGAA. Amino acids: CASRGQGVGTE. Given in full, the CDR3 is CASRGQGVGTEAFF.

With respect to this clone: Read sequence stops 3 residues before the CDR3 end, and the germline J gene provides the missing end. J is TRBJ1-4 and V is TRBV19, with D perhaps TRBD1 (6 bases). Germline CDR1 and CDR2: LNHDA and SQIVND (reference sequence). The length of the CDR3 is 12 residues. CDR3 sequence reads: CASSKTGSPLFF. The part of the CDR3 DNA that was read is TGTGCCAGTAGTAAAACAGGGTCACCA.

A note on this clone: The read terminates 3 residues before the CDR3 end, so the remaining end is supplied by the germline J gene. V and J are TRBV19 and TRBJ2-5; 13 nucleotides align to TRBD2. Trimming took 4 bases from V and 7 from J; bases not matched to a gene: 15. The CDR3 is 18 amino acids. Per the germline V gene, CDR1 is LNHDA and CDR2 is SQIVND (reference sequence). The CDR3 sequence: CASSKKRTSGSRDPTQYF. The CDR3 DNA, read in part, is TGTGCCAGTAGTAAAAAACGGACTAGCGGGAGTAGAGACCCGACC.

A word on this clone: The read comes to an end 3 residues before the CDR3 does, leaving the germline J gene to fill in the end. The chain recombines TRBV4-2 with TRBJ2-3; 8 nucleotides align to TRBD2. Per the germline V gene, CDR1 is LGHNA and CDR2 is YNFKEQ. V shed 2 bases and J 1 base; nucleotides not matched to a gene: 14. The CDR3 length is 19 residues. The CDR3 reads CASSQLGSTLGGGTDTQYF. CDR3 bases read: TGTGCCAGCAGCCAACTAGGTTCGACTCTCGGGGGGGGCACAGATACG.

In the case of this clone: The read halts 3 residues ahead of the CDR3 end, with the missing end drawn from the germline J gene. The chain links TRBV4-1 to TRBJ2-2; 7 nucleotides align to TRBD1. The length of the CDR3 is 16 residues. Per germline, CDR1 MGHRA and CDR2 YSYEKL. With 3 bases clipped from V and 3 bases from J, the junction kept 7 bases outside the gene matches. This chain's CDR3 is CASSHSEGAHTGELFF. CDR3 DNA, as far as it was read: TGCGCCAGCAGCCATTCAGAGGGGGCGCACACCGGGGAG.

Comments on this clone: The read gets to within 3 residues of the CDR3 end, and the germline J gene fills in the rest. V usage is TRBV4-1 and J usage is TRBJ2-2; D is unclear. The CDR3 extends over 15 amino acids. Germline CDR1 reads MGHRA; CDR2 reads YSYEKL. V lost 0 bases, J lost 4 bases, and 9 bases lay in between. The CDR3 is CASSQDITSTGELFF. Incomplete CDR3 DNA: TGCGCCAGCAGCCAAGATATCACTTCCACCGGGGAG.

With respect to this clone: The read comes to an end 3 residues before the CDR3 does, leaving the germline J gene to fill in the end. The V call is TRBV20-1, the J call TRBJ2-7; 16 nucleotides match TRBD2. There are 16 residues in the CDR3. Germline trimming cut 6 bases from V and 3 bases from J; bases unmatched to any gene: 8. CDR1 and CDR2 from the germline V gene are DFQATT and SNEGSKA (reference sequence). The DNA read from the CDR3 is TGCAGTGCCACCGGGACTAGCGGGAGGGGATTCTACGAG. Protein product: CSATGTSGRGFYE. The full CDR3 is CSATGTSGRGFYEQYF.

Details on this clone: The observed sequence ends 3 residues before the CDR3 terminus, with the missing tail filled in from the germline J gene. The rearrangement uses TRBV5-1 and TRBJ1-2, with 11 bases matching TRBD1. V lost 5 bases, J lost 7 bases, and 7 bases stayed unmatched. Germline assignment: CDR1 SGHRS and CDR2 YFSETQ. This CDR3 spans 14 amino acids. This CDR3 reads CASRQGQGEVGYTF. The DNA read from the CDR3 is TGCGCCAGCAGACAGGGACAGGGGGAGGTTGGC.

A word on this clone: A junction boundary mismatches the germline segment, possibly from a read error. The missing CDR3 end, 3 residues past where the read stops, is filled in from the germline J gene. The rearrangement links TRBV7-7 to TRBJ2-5; D is possibly TRBD1 or TRBD2 (5 bases each). Germline V CDR1 and CDR2: SSHAT, FNYEAQ (reference sequence). This CDR3 has 16 amino acids. Incomplete CDR3 DNA: TGTGCTAGCAGCTTATCCCCGGTGGCAGGGAGAGAGACC. This encodes CASSLSPVAGRET. The full-length CDR3 reads as CASSLSPVAGRETQYF.

As regards this clone: The read ends 3 residues before the CDR3 terminus; that terminus is restored from the germline J gene. The chain employs TRBV4-1 and TRBJ2-3; TRBD2 matches at 10 bases. The CDR3 runs 16 residues. The germline gives CDR1 MGHRA, CDR2 YSYEKL. The covered CDR3 bases are TGCGCCAGCAGCCAAAGTCCAAGCGGGGGGGCGGAGACG. This gives the protein CASSQSPSGGAET. The full CDR3 protein is CASSQSPSGGAETQYF.

On this clone itself: Read sequence stops 3 residues before the CDR3 end, and the germline J gene provides the missing end. This chain uses TRBV27 with TRBJ1-6, with TRBD1 matching over 10 bases. V lost 8 bases and J lost 6; bases outside the gene matches: 4. Germline values: CDR1 MNHEY, CDR2 SMNVEV (reference sequence). This CDR3 comprises 14 residues. The sequenced CDR3 bases are TGTGCCAGCGGAGGACAGGGGGTTAATTCACCC. It yields the protein CASGGQGVNSP. The CDR3, in full, reads CASGGQGVNSPLHF.